Each of the 6 T cell receptor beta chains below was sequenced from the same sample in a study of Ad26.COV2.S vaccination and SARS-CoV-2 variants. Treatment in this sample: around 19 received Ad26.COV2.S at low or high dose, single or two shots; 5 received placebo; per-sample allocation not given. At day 63 after the first vaccine or placebo injection, samples were drawn. Measured with immunoSEQ multiplex PCR; TCRdb has only the in-frame clones, and not every one. Here the sample spans roughly 460,000 clones, 89% being singletons. Sequenced here: peripheral blood, sampled in a trial of Ad26.COV2.S vaccine versus placebo. Every receptor here comes from a person aged 18-65 years who received the Ad26.COV2.S COVID-19 vaccine or a placebo.

The genes are TRBV7-9 and TRBJ2-7; D gene ambiguous. Deletions cut 5 bases from V and 0 bases from J, with 20 bases between. The CDR3 runs 17 residues. CDR1 SEHNR and CDR2 FQNEAQ come from the germline V gene (reference sequence). CDR3 sequence reads: CASSQTTSRRSSYEQYF. In nucleotides, the CDR3 is TGTGCCAGCAGCCAAACAACTTCAAGACGAAGCTCCTACGAGCAGTACTTC.

The CDR3 loop reads CASSPVSGMGKTQYF. The CDR3 DNA follows: TGTGCCAGCTCACCGGTTAGCGGGATGGGAAAGACCCAGTACTTC. The rearrangement uses TRBV18 and TRBJ2-5; 8 bases map to TRBD2. CDR3 length: 15 residues. J gave up 6 bases and V 3 bases, and 9 bases lay outside the gene matches. Germline values: CDR1 KGHSH, CDR2 LQKENI.

This clone has at least ten counts. The same CDR3 is also encoded by other DNA sequences in this sample. This chain links TRBV28 with TRBJ1-1; a weak D match, TRBD1 (5 bases). The germline CDR1 and CDR2 sequences are MDHEN and SYDVKM. The CDR3 is 13 amino acids. Trimming took 6 bases from V and 1 from J, leaving 9 bases between them. The CDR3 bases are TGTGCCAGCAGGCTTACAGGGAACACTGAAGCTTTCTTT. The encoded protein is CASRLTGNTEAFF.

The chain is built from TRBV10-1 and TRBJ2-7; a weak D match, TRBD2 (5 bases). V was cut by 3 bases and J by 3 bases, with 9 bases left in between. Germline V lookup: CDR1 WNHNN, CDR2 SYGVQD (reference sequence). This CDR3 contains 13 residues. The chain's CDR3 is CASSEGLYYEQYF. For the CDR3, the DNA is TGCGCCAGCAGTGAAGGACTTTACTACGAGCAGTACTTC.

The chain couples TRBV6-5 to TRBJ1-6; D remains ambiguous. The CDR3 extends over 13 amino acids. V was trimmed by 2 bases and J by 9 bases, leaving 8 bases between them. Germline CDR1 and CDR2: MNHEY and SVGAGI. The CDR3 loop is CASSYSWVSPLHF. CDR3 DNA: TGTGCCAGCAGTTACAGTTGGGTTTCACCCCTCCACTTT.

The chain is built from TRBV5-4 and TRBJ1-2; weak D call: TRBD1 (6 bases). The length of the CDR3 is 14 residues. CDR1 and CDR2 (germline): SGHNT, YYREEE (reference sequence). Deletions cut 2 bases from V and 4 bases from J, with 12 bases between. CDR3 coding DNA: TGTGCCAGCAGCTTAAACAGGGCCTTCTATGGCTACACCTTC. The encoded protein is CASSLNRAFYGYTF.